These 24 T cell receptor beta chains share one sample of origin, sequenced in a study of shared clonotypes between healthy human individuals. Method: immunoSEQ multiplex PCR; TCRdb's copy keeps in-frame clones and lacks some. The sample contains approximately 2.1 million clones, over 85% of which appear only once. The sequencing input was naive CD4+ T cells from PBMCs. Stated subset: CD45RA+ positively selected. Source of these receptors: a young man in good health. Some clones in this sample may be carry-over from other donors' samples.

J is TRBJ2-7 and V is TRBV28; the match to TRBD2 covers 9 bases. CDR3 length equals 13 residues. V lost 7 bases to trimming and J lost 4 bases; unmatched junction nucleotides: 5. The germline V gene has CDR1 MDHEN and CDR2 SYDVKM. CDR3 coding DNA: TGTGCCAGCATTCAAAGCGGGAGGTACGAGCAGTACTTC. It yields the protein CASIQSGRYEQYF.

The sample holds a few counts of this clone. The V gene is TRBV11-1, the J gene TRBJ1-2, with D perhaps TRBD1 (5 bases). Per the germline V gene, CDR1 is SGHAT and CDR2 is FQDESV (reference sequence). V lost 5 bases and J lost 7, with 14 bases in between. The CDR3 length is 13 residues. Written as DNA, the CDR3 is TGTGCCAGCAGCCGCCGGGACGGATCTGGCTACACCTTC. Protein product: CASSRRDGSGYTF.

The chain joins TRBV5-1 to TRBJ2-4, with 7 bases fitting TRBD2. Germline CDR1 reads SGHRS; CDR2 reads YFSETQ. The CDR3 sequence is 19 residues long. After removal of 4 bases from V and 0 bases from J, the junction contained 16 bases not matched to a gene. Here the CDR3 reads CASSRMTSTSDLAKNIQYF. The CDR3 bases are TGCGCCAGCAGCCGAATGACCAGCACTAGCGACCTAGCCAAAAACATTCAGTACTTC.

The genes are TRBV18 and TRBJ2-3; tentative D call: TRBD2 (5 bases). The CDR3 spans 15 residues. CDR1 is KGHSH and CDR2 is LQKENI in the germline V gene. With 3 bases removed from V and 13 bases from J, the gap between germline ends came to 23 bases. The CDR3 loop is CASSPTTQRASREYF. The CDR3 nucleotides read TGTGCCAGCTCACCGACGACGCAGAGAGCCTCGAGGGAGTATTTT.

The rearrangement uses TRBV18 and TRBJ2-1; tentatively, D is TRBD2 (6 bases). CDR3 length: 16 residues. Trimming removed 0 bases at V and 15 bases at J, with 24 bases between. Germline CDR1 reads KGHSH; CDR2 reads LQKENI. This CDR3 reads CASSPPAISDYLKPFF. The CDR3 coding sequence is TGTGCCAGCTCACCACCCGCCATTTCGGACTACCTCAAGCCGTTCTTC. The full variable domain, completed using reference TRBV18 and TRBJ2-1, is NAGVMQNPRHLVRRRGQEARLRCSPMKGHSHVYWYRQLPEEGLKFMVYLQKENIIDESGMPKERFSAEFPKEGPSILRIQQVVRGDSAAYFCASSPPAISDYLKPFFGPGTRLTVL.

This clone was seen once. The chain links TRBV27 to TRBJ1-4; no clear D. V lost 2 bases to trimming and J lost 5 bases, with 18 bases between them. Germline V gene sequence: CDR1 MNHEY, CDR2 SMNVEV (reference sequence). This CDR3 spans 17 amino acids. In DNA, the CDR3 is TGTGCCAGCAGTTTAACCCCGGGTTTGTATCGAAATGAAAAACTGTTTTTT. This translates into CASSLTPGLYRNEKLFF.

The gene calls are TRBV6-1 and TRBJ1-1, with 10 bases fitting TRBD1. V was pared by 4 bases and J by 5 bases, with 7 bases of the junction left unmatched. The CDR3 length is 15 residues. Germline V gives CDR1 MNHNS, CDR2 SASEGT. The CDR3 coding sequence is TGTGCCAGCAGTGGGTTGGGACAGGGGAATACTGAAGCTTTCTTT. Translating gives CASSGLGQGNTEAFF.

This sequence joins TRBV5-1 and TRBJ2-1; D uncertain. The V end lost 0 bases, the J end lost 0 bases, and 10 bases lay between the germline ends. This CDR3 contains 16 residues. CDR1 and CDR2 from the germline V gene are SGHRS and YFSETQ. CDR3 coding DNA: TGCGCCAGCAGCTTGGCGGGCAGATTCTCCTACAATGAGCAGTTCTTC. It is translated as CASSLAGRFSYNEQFF.

Turning to this clone: Other DNA sequences of this sample code for an identical CDR3. V gene TRBV5-1 combines with J gene TRBJ2-3, with 10 bases identical to TRBD2. The CDR3 has 15 residues. Germline-derived CDR1 and CDR2 are SGHRS and YFSETQ. The V gene end was trimmed by 4 bases and the J gene end by 1 base; junction bases not matched to a gene: 3. The CDR3 loop is CASSRGTSGTDTQYF. The CDR3 DNA is TGCGCCAGCAGCCGGGGGACTAGCGGCACAGATACGCAGTATTTT.

The rearrangement links TRBV27 to TRBJ2-6; D not certain. This CDR3 has 15 amino acids. Germline V CDR1 and CDR2: MNHEY, SMNVEV (reference sequence). Trimming cost V 2 bases and J 2 bases, with 7 bases left between them. For the CDR3, the DNA is TGTGCCAGCAGTTTAACTGGTACTGGGGCCAACGTCCTGACTTTC. It codes for CASSLTGTGANVLTF.

The V and J genes are TRBV27 and TRBJ2-3; 11 nucleotides agree with TRBD2. Unmatched junction bases numbered 16, after V lost 5 bases and J lost 0 bases. Germline loops: CDR1 MNHEY, CDR2 SMNVEV (reference sequence). The CDR3 totals 20 residues. CDR3 sequence (DNA): TGTGCCAGCAGTCCCTCTAGCGGGAGGTACGGCGATAAAAGCACAGATACGCAGTATTTT. It codes for CASSPSSGRYGDKSTDTQYF.

This sequence joins TRBV4-2 and TRBJ2-2, with 8 bases fitting TRBD2. There are 17 residues in the CDR3. After removal of 1 base from V and 2 bases from J, the junction contained 6 bases not matched to a gene. Germline V gives CDR1 LGHNA, CDR2 YNFKEQ. The CDR3 reads CASSQAVGLANTGELFF. The CDR3 nucleotides are TGTGCCAGCAGCCAAGCGGTAGGACTAGCCAACACCGGGGAGCTGTTTTTT.

The J gene is TRBJ1-2, the V gene TRBV5-4; D is perhaps TRBD1 (5 bases). CDR3 length: 15 residues. Germline CDR1 is SGHNT and CDR2 is YYREEE (reference sequence). V lost 4 bases, J lost 8 bases, and 21 bases lay in between. The CDR3 sequence is CASSREGTPILGYTF. In DNA, the CDR3 is TGTGCCAGCAGCAGGGAAGGGACGCCGATCTTGGGCTACACCTTC.

CDR3 in amino acids: CASSPFQTHRRQPQHF. In DNA, the CDR3 is TGTGCCAGCAGCCCATTCCAAACCCACCGTCGTCAGCCCCAGCATTTT. The J gene is TRBJ1-5, the V gene TRBV5-8; no clear D. Deletions cut 4 bases from V and 6 bases from J, with 20 bases between. CDR3 length equals 16 residues. Germline-derived CDR1 and CDR2 are SGHTS and YDEGEE.

This chain joins TRBV7-3 and TRBJ2-3; 11 nucleotides agree with TRBD2. This CDR3 is built from 14 residues. J lost 5 bases, V lost 5 bases, and 3 bases had no gene match. The germline CDR1 and CDR2 sequences are SGHTA and FQGTGA. The CDR3 spells CASSPTSGGDTQYF. CDR3 DNA: TGTGCCAGCAGCCCAACTAGCGGGGGAGATACGCAGTATTTT.

The J gene is TRBJ1-1, the V gene TRBV2; a possible D gene is TRBD1 (5 bases). The CDR3 runs to 12 residues. V was pared by 5 bases and J by 5 bases, with 9 bases between. Germline lookup yields CDR1 SNHLY and CDR2 FYNNEI. CDR3 in amino acids: CASSSGGTEAFF. The DNA of the CDR3 is TGTGCCAGCAGTTCGGGGGGGACTGAAGCTTTCTTT. The full variable domain, its missing parts supplied by reference TRBV2 and TRBJ1-1, is EPEVTQTPSHQVTQMGQEVILRCVPISNHLYFYWYRQILGQKVEFLVSFYNNEISEKSEIFDDQFSVERPDGSNFTLKIRSTKLEDSAMYFCASSSGGTEAFFGQGTRLTVV.

This chain connects TRBV6-5 to TRBJ2-1; 9 bases are a match to TRBD1. The CDR3 runs to 15 residues. V was clipped by 6 bases and J by 5 bases; unmatched bases: 8. Germline loops: CDR1 MNHEY, CDR2 SVGAGI. CDR3 in amino acids: CASSSQDRGHNEQFF. In DNA, the CDR3 is TGTGCCAGCAGCTCCCAGGACAGGGGCCACAATGAGCAGTTCTTC.

This clone was found once. The J gene is TRBJ2-7, the V gene TRBV29-1, with 8 bases matching TRBD1. The CDR3 is 15 amino acids. Germline V CDR1 and CDR2: SQVTM, ANQGSEA. After removal of 4 bases from V and 5 bases from J, the junction contained 13 bases not matched to a gene. CDR3 nucleotides: TGCAGCGTTGGACGGTCCATGACAGGGGTGGACGAGCAGTACTTC. It translates to CSVGRSMTGVDEQYF.

The chain has TRBV10-3 and TRBJ1-4; the D is unclear. This CDR3 comprises 12 residues. In germline, CDR1 is ENHRY, CDR2 SYGVKD. V dropped 3 bases and J dropped 3 bases, with 2 bases sitting between them. The CDR3 spells CAISDPNEKLFF. As DNA, the CDR3 is TGTGCCATCAGTGACCCTAATGAAAAACTGTTTTTT.

Only a few counts were recorded for this clone. CDR3 sequence reads: CASSVGMGDTEAFF. The CDR3 DNA sequence: TGTGCCAGCAGCGTAGGGATGGGGGACACTGAAGCTTTCTTT. V gene TRBV9 combines with J gene TRBJ1-1; tentative D call: TRBD1 (5 bases). Germline CDR1 SGDLS, CDR2 YYNGEE. This CDR3 region has 14 residues. Deletions cut 0 bases from V and 3 bases from J, with 9 bases between. The full variable domain, in which reference TRBV9 and TRBJ1-1 provide the parts outside the CDR3, is DSGVTQTPKHLITATGQRVTLRCSPRSGDLSVYWYQQSLDQGLQFLIQYYNGEERAKGNILERFSAQQFPDLHSELNLSSLELGDSALYFCASSVGMGDTEAFFGQGTRLTVV.

V is TRBV18 and J is TRBJ1-2; tentatively, D is TRBD1 (5 bases). V lost 3 bases and J 3 bases, leaving 17 bases between the germline ends. Germline V gene sequence: CDR1 KGHSH, CDR2 LQKENI. CDR3 length: 16 amino acids. The CDR3 sequence: CASSPGTSPGHYGYTF. In nucleotides, the CDR3 is TGTGCCAGCTCACCCGGGACCTCCCCGGGCCACTATGGCTACACCTTC. The full variable domain, its missing parts supplied by reference TRBV18 and TRBJ1-2, is NAGVMQNPRHLVRRRGQEARLRCSPMKGHSHVYWYRQLPEEGLKFMVYLQKENIIDESGMPKERFSAEFPKEGPSILRIQQVVRGDSAAYFCASSPGTSPGHYGYTFGSGTRLTVV.

This sequence joins TRBV9 and TRBJ1-2; D ambiguous. Looked up from germline, CDR1 is SGDLS and CDR2 is YYNGEE. V was clipped by 4 bases and J by 8 bases, with 12 bases between them. This CDR3 has 12 residues. As DNA, the CDR3 is TGTGCCAGCAGCCCCCATTTGGGCGGCTACACCTTC. This sequence encodes CASSPHLGGYTF.

The rearrangement uses TRBV5-1 and TRBJ2-3, with TRBD2 matching over 14 bases. In germline, CDR1 is SGHRS, CDR2 YFSETQ. V gave up 4 bases and J gave up 4 bases; unmatched junction bases: 5. The CDR3 has 16 residues. In DNA, the CDR3 is TGCGCCAGCAGCGGTGCGGGACTAGCGGGAGCAGATACGCAGTATTTT. Residues: CASSGAGLAGADTQYF.

The V and J genes are TRBV5-1 and TRBJ1-4; weak D call: TRBD1 (6 bases). In germline, CDR1 is SGHRS, CDR2 YFSETQ. The V and J ends lost 3 bases and 3 bases respectively, with 12 bases between them. This CDR3 is 15 amino acids long. CDR3 bases: TGCGCCAGCAGCTCCATGCGGGGGCCTAATGAAAAACTGTTTTTT. It translates to CASSSMRGPNEKLFF.